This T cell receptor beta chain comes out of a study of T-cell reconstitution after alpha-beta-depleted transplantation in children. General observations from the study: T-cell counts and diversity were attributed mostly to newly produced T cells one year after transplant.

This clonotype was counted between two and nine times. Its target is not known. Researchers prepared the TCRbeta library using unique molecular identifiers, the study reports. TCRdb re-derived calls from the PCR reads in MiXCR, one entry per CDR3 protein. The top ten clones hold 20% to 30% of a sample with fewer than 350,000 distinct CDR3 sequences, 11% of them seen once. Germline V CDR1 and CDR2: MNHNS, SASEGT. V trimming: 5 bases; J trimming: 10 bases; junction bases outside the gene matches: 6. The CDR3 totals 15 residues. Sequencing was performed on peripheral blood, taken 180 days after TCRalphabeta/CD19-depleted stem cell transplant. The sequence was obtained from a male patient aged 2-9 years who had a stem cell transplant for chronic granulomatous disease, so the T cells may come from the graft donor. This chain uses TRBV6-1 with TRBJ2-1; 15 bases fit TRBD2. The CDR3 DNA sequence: TGTGCCAGCAGTCTCGGACTAGCGGGGGGGTTGGAGCAGTTCTTC. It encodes CASSLGLAGGLEQFF.